This T cell receptor (beta chain) was profiled in a study of shared clonotypes between healthy human individuals. Generated by immunoSEQ multiplex PCR, the TCRdb table keeps only in-frame clones and is missing some. This table has more than 2 million clones, roughly 95% appearing once. Study-level points and caveats: Among donors, the sharing of clonotypes was expected to be influenced by sequencing depth.

None of the donors, who were healthy HIV-negative adults, had recently had acute infections or vaccinations. Of note for this clone: Its target is unknown.

Germline-derived CDR1 and CDR2 are PRHDT and FYEKMQ (reference sequence). The CDR3 spans 16 residues. After removal of 3 bases from V and 4 bases from J, the junction contained 5 bases not matched to a gene. The chain employs TRBV13 and TRBJ2-5; 13 bases line up with TRBD2. The source material was naive CD4+ T cells sorted from blood. The subset: CD45RA+ positively selected. This TCR was recovered from a man aged 18 to 29 in good health. The CDR3 DNA reads as TGTGCCAGCAGCTTGACTAGCGGGGGGCGGCCAGAGACCCAGTACTTC. As protein: CASSLTSGGRPETQYF.